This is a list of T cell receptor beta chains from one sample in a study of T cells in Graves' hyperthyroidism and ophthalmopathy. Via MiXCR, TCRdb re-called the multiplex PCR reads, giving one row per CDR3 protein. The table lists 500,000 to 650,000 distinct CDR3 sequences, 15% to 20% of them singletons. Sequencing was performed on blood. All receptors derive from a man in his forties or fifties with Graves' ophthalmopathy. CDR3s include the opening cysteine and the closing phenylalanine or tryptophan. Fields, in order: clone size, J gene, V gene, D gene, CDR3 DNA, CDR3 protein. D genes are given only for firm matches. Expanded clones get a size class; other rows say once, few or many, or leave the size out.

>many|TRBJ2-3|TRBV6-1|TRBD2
TGTGCCAGCATTCTCAGGACTAGCGGGAGGGGTGATACGCAGTATTTT
CASILRTSGRGDTQYF
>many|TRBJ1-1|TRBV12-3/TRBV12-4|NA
TGTGCCAGCGGTGGAGGTTACACTGAAGCTTTCTTT
CASGGGYTEAFF
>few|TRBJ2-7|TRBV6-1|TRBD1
TGTGCCAGCAGCAGAGACGGGACAGGGTACGAGCAGTACTTC
CASSRDGTGYEQYF
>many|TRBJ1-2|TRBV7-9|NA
TGTGCCAGCAGCTTCGGACATCGCACCCCCAACTATGGCTACACCTTC
CASSFGHRTPNYGYTF
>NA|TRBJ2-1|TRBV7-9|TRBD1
TGTGCCAGCAGCTCTCCCCGGACAGGAGCCCACGATGAGCAGTTCTTC
CASSSPRTGAHDEQFF
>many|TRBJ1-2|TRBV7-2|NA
TGTGCCAGCAGCTTAGCCAGGGTCCATGGCTACACCTTC
CASSLARVHGYTF
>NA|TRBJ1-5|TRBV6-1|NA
TGTGCCAGCAGGGAGTATAGCAATCAGCCCCAGCATTTT
CASREYSNQPQHF
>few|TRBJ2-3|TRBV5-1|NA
TGCGCCAGCAGCTCGTCACCCTCGCAAGGGACAGATACGCAGTATTTT
CASSSSPSQGTDTQYF
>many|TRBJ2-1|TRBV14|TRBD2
TGTGCCAGCAGCCAACGGACTAGCGTCTACAATGAGCAGTTCTTC
CASSQRTSVYNEQFF
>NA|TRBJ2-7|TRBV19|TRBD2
TGTGCCAGTAGACTAGCGGCTATCTCCTACGAGCAGTACTTC
CASRLAAISYEQYF
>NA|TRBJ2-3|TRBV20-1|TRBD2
TGCAGTGCTAAGAGTGGACTAGCGGGAGGTCTAGATACGCAGTATTTT
CSAKSGLAGGLDTQYF
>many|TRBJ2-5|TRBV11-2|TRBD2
TGTGCCAGCAGCTTAGGGACGACTAGCGGGAGGGACGGAGAGACCCAGTACTTC
CASSLGTTSGRDGETQYF
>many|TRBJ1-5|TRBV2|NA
TGTGCCAGCAGGCGCGGACAGAGCAATCAGCCCCAGCATTTT
CASRRGQSNQPQHF
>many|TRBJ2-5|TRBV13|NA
TGTGCCAGCAGCTTGAAACAGCGGAGCCAAGAGACCCAGTACTTC
CASSLKQRSQETQYF
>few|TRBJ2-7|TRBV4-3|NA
TGCGCCAGCAGCCAAGATTCCATCGGCTACGAGCAGTACTTC
CASSQDSIGYEQYF
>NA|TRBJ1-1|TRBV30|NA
TGTGCCTGGAACAGGGCGGCCACTGAAGCTTTCTTT
CAWNRAATEAFF
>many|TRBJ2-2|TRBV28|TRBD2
TGTGCCAGCAGTTCTCACGGACTAGCGAGGAACACCGGGGAGCTGTTTTTT
CASSSHGLARNTGELFF
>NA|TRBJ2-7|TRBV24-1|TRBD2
TGTGCCACCAGTCTAAGCGGGAGCTACGAGCAGTACTTC
CATSLSGSYEQYF
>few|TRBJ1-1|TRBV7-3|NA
TGTGCCAGCAGTCTTATCAGAGGGACTGAAGCTTTCTTT
CASSLIRGTEAFF
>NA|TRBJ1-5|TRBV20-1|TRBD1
TGCAGTGCTATTAGTATGGGACAGCCTAGCAATCAGCCCCAGCATTTT
CSAISMGQPSNQPQHF
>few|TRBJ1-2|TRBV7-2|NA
TGTGCCAGCAGCTTAATAGTTGGGGGGCGCGCCTATGGCTACACCTTC
CASSLIVGGRAYGYTF
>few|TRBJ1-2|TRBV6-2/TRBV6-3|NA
TGTGCCAGCAGTTACGTTCGTCGACTAGGGGGAGACTATGGCTACACCTTC
CASSYVRRLGGDYGYTF
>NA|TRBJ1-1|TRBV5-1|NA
TGCGCCAGCACCAAAAACACTGAAGCTTTCTTT
CASTKNTEAFF
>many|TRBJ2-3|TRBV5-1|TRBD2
TGCGCCAGCAGCAGAACGACTAGCGGCACAGATACGCAGTATTTT
CASSRTTSGTDTQYF
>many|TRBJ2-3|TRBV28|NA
TGTGCCAGCAGTTTACAAAATTTCCCGGGGCCAACCTACACAGATACGCAGTATTTT
CASSLQNFPGPTYTDTQYF
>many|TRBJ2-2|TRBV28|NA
TGTGCCAGCAGTTTATGGAGCCCGAACACCGGGGAGCTGTTTTTT
CASSLWSPNTGELFF
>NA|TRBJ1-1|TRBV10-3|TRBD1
TGTGCCAGCAAAAGGACAGGGGGCACTGAAGCTTTCTTT
CASKRTGGTEAFF
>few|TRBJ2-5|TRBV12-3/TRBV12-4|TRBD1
TGTGCCAGCACCCCGGGACAGGCCCAAGAGACCCAGTACTTC
CASTPGQAQETQYF
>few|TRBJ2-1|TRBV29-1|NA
TGCAGCGCCGGACTGGAAAGGAATGAGCAGTTCTTC
CSAGLERNEQFF
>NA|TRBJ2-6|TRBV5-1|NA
TGCGCCAGCAGCTTACAAAGTAAGGAGGTCAACGTCCTGACTTTC
CASSLQSKEVNVLTF
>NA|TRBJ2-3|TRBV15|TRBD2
TGTGCCACCAGCGCGGGGGGGGCAGCAGATACGCAGTATTTT
CATSAGGAADTQYF
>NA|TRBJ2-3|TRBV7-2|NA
TGTGCCAGAAGCGCCCGTGGGGCTTCCACAGATACGCAGTATTTT
CARSARGASTDTQYF
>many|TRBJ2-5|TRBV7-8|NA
TGTGCCAGTTCCGGGGACCAAGAGACCCAGTACTTC
CASSGDQETQYF
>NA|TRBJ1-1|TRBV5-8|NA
TGTGCCAGCAGCTTGGGTCAGTTACGGAACACTGAAGCTTTCTTT
CASSLGQLRNTEAFF
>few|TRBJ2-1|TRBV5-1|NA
TGCGCCAGCAGCTTCCCAACGGACAATGAGCAGTTCTTC
CASSFPTDNEQFF
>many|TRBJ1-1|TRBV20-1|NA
TGCAGTGTAGCCCACGGGATGAACACTGAAGCTTTCTTT
CSVAHGMNTEAFF
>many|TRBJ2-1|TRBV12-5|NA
TGTGCTAGTGGTTTGGTACTGGAGACTAAGAATGAGCAGTTCTTC
CASGLVLETKNEQFF
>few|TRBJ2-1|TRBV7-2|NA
TGTGCCAGCAGCTTATTTTTTAGCGGAACTACCAACAATGAGCAGTTCTTC
CASSLFFSGTTNNEQFF
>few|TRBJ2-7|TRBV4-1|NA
TGCGCCAGCAGCCACGCTAGCGATAATGCCTACGAGCAGTACTTC
CASSHASDNAYEQYF
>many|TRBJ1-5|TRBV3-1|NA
TGTGCCAGCAGTGGTTCGGGAGGCGGCAATCAGCCCCAGCATTTT
CASSGSGGGNQPQHF
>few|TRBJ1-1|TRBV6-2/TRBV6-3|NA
TGTGCCAGCAGCCGCCTGGAGGGAGCTTTCTTT
CASSRLEGAFF
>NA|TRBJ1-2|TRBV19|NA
TGTGCCAGTACGAACCACCCGTATGGCTACACCTTC
CASTNHPYGYTF
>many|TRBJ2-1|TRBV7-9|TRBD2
TGTGCCAGCAGCCCCGGCCTGAGCGGGGGAAACTCCTACAATGAGCAGTTCTTC
CASSPGLSGGNSYNEQFF
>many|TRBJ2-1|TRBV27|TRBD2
TGTGCCAGCATACCGACTAGCGGGGGGGCCAATGAGCAGTTCTTC
CASIPTSGGANEQFF
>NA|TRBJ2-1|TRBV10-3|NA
TGTGCCATCAGACTTTACAATGAGCAGTTCTTC
CAIRLYNEQFF
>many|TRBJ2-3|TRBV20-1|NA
TGCAGTGCTAGAGATGTGGAAAGCACAGATACGCAGTATTTT
CSARDVESTDTQYF
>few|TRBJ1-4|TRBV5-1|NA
TGCGCCAGCAGCTCCGGGGTAGTGGGTGAAAAACTGTTTTTT
CASSSGVVGEKLFF
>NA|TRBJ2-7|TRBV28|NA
TGTGCCAGCAGTTTAGTCCACGGACCCGGGGATTACAATGAGCAGTACTTC
CASSLVHGPGDYNEQYF
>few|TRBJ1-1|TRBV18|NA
TGTGCCAGCTCACCAACCAGAGATATTATGAACACTGAAGCTTTCTTT
CASSPTRDIMNTEAFF
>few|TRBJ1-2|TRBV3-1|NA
TGTGCCAGCAGCCAGAGGACACATGGCTACACCTTC
CASSQRTHGYTF
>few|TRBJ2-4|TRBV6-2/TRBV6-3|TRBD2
TGTGCCAGCAGTGGGTGGGGACTAGCGGGAGGAAACATTCAGTACTTC
CASSGWGLAGGNIQYF
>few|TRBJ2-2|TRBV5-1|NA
TGCGCCAGCAGCTTGAACGGGTTGCGGACCGGGGAGCTGTTTTTT
CASSLNGLRTGELFF